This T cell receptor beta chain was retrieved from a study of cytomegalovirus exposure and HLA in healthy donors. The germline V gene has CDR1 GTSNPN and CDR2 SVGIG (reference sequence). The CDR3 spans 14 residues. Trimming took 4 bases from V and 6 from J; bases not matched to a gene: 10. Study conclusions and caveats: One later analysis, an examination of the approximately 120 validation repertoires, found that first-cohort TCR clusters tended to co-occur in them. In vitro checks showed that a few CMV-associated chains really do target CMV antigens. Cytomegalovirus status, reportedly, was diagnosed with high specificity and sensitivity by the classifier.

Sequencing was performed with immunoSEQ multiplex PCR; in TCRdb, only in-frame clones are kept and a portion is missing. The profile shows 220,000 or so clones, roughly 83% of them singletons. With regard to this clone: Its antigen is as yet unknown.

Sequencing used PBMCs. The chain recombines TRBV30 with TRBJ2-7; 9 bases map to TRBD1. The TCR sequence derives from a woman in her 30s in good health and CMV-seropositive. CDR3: CAWNTGTGQSEQYF. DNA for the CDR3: TGTGCCTGGAACACCGGGACAGGGCAGAGCGAGCAGTACTTC.